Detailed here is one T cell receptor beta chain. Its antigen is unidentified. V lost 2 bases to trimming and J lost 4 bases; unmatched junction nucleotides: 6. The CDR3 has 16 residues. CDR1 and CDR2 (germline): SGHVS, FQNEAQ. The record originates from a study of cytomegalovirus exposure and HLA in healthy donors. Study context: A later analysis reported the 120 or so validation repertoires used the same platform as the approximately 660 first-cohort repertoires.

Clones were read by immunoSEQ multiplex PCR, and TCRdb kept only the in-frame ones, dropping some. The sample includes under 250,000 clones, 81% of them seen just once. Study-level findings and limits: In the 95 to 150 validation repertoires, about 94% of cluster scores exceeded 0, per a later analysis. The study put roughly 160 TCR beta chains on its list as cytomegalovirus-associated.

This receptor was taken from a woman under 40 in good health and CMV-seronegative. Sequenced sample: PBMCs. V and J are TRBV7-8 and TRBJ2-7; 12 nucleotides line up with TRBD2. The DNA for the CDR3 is TGTGCCAGCAGCTTACTAGCGGGAGGGCCGGAGTACGAGCAGTACTTC. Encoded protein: CASSLLAGGPEYEQYF.